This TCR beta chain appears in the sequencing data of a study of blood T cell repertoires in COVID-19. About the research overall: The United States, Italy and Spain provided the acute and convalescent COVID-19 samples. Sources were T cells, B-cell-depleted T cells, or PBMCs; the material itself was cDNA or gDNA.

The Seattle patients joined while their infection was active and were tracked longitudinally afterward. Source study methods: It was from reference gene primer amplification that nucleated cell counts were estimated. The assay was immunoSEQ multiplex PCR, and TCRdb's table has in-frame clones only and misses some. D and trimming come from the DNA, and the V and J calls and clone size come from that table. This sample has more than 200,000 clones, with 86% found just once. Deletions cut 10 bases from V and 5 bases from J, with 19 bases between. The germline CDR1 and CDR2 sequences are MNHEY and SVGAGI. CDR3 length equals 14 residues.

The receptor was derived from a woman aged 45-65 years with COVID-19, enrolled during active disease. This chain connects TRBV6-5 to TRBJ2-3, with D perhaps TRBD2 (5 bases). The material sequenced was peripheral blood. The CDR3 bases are TGTGCCATCCACAGCAGAGGGCGTGGAGATACGCAGTATTTT. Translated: CAIHSRGRGDTQYF.